The clone carrying this T cell receptor (beta chain) appeared a single time. This record comes from a study of blood T cell repertoires in COVID-19. Across the study: Some COVID-19 samples were acute and others convalescent; all came from the United States, Italy and Spain. T cells, B-cell-depleted T cells, or PBMCs provided the cDNA or gDNA that served as material.

The V end lost 3 bases, the J end lost 0 bases, and 9 bases lay between the germline ends. This CDR3 spans 14 amino acids. Germline lookup yields CDR1 SGHRS and CDR2 YFSETQ. Authors' processing steps: Estimated nucleated cell counts came from reference gene primer amplification. The data were produced by immunoSEQ multiplex PCR, yet TCRdb's version contains in-frame clones alone and is incomplete. V and J calls and clone size follow that table, whereas D and trimming were derived from the DNA. The sample has about 300,000 clones, over 70% seen once. The receptor was derived from a woman aged 50 to 65 with acute or convalescent COVID-19. The specimen was peripheral blood. The rearrangement uses TRBV5-1 and TRBJ1-1; TRBD1 might be the D (6 bases). CDR3 nucleotide sequence: TGCGCCAGCAGCTCCAGGGGTATGAACACTGAAGCTTTCTTT. Translated, it gives CASSSRGMNTEAFF.